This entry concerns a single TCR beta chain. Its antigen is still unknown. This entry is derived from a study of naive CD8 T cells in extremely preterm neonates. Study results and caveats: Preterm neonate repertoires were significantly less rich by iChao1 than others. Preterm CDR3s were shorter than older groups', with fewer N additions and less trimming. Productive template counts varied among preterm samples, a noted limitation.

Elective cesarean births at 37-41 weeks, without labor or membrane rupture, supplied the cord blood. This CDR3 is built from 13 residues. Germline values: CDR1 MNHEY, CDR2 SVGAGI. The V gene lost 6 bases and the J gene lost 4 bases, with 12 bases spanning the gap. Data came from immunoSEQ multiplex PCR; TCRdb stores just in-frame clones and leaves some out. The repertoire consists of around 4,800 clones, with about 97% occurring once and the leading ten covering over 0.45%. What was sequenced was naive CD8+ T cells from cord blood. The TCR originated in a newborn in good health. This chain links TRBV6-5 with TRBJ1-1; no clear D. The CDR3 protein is CASRYAGGTEAFF. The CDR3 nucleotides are TGTGCCAGCAGATATGCGGGCGGCACTGAAGCTTTCTTT.